These 12 T cell receptor beta chains were all obtained from the same sample, sequenced in a study of blood T cell repertoires in COVID-19. Sequencing used immunoSEQ multiplex PCR; TCRdb keeps in-frame clones, though not all of them. The sample includes 130,000 to 150,000 clones, 85% to 90% seen only once; the top ten take 0.95% to 1.5%. The sequencing sample was made of PBMCs or T cells enriched from blood (not recorded which). The receptors were gathered from a woman between 25 and 40 years old with acute COVID-19.

This clone appeared many times. J is TRBJ2-1 and V is TRBV10-3, with 14 nucleotides matching TRBD2. The trim removed 1 base at V and 9 bases at J, leaving 5 bases unmatched. CDR3 length equals 16 residues. Germline assignment: CDR1 ENHRY and CDR2 SYGVKD. CDR3 nucleotide sequence: TGTGCCATCAGTGAGTGGGGACTAGCGGGAGTTGGTGAGCAGTTCTTC. Encoded protein: CAISEWGLAGVGEQFF.

This chain joins TRBV7-3 and TRBJ1-2; 7 bases agree with TRBD1. The junction had 10 bases not matched to a gene; V was cut back by 3 bases and J by 3 bases. This CDR3 spans 16 amino acids. Germline V gives CDR1 SGHTA, CDR2 FQGTGA. The CDR3 DNA reads as TGTGCCAGCAGCTTCCAACCGACAGGGCTGGACTATGGCTACACCTTC. As protein: CASSFQPTGLDYGYTF.

The gene calls are TRBV7-9 and TRBJ1-4; 7 nucleotides agree with TRBD1. Looked up from germline, CDR1 is SEHNR and CDR2 is FQNEAQ (reference sequence). The CDR3 is 15 residues long. The V segment lost 5 bases and the J segment 0 bases; nucleotides outside the gene matches: 3. The CDR3, as DNA: TGTGCCAGCAGCCCCGGGACAGCAACTAATGAAAAACTGTTTTTT. Its protein product is CASSPGTATNEKLFF.

This clone was seen only once. The chain carries TRBV28 and TRBJ2-3; a possible D gene is TRBD1 (7 bases). The CDR3 length is 16 residues. CDR1 is MDHEN and CDR2 is SYDVKM in the germline V gene. V was trimmed by 3 bases and J by 0 bases, leaving 13 bases between them. Here the CDR3 reads CASSFGGTASTDTQYF. The CDR3 DNA follows: TGTGCCAGCAGTTTTGGGGGGACAGCTAGCACAGATACGCAGTATTTT.

This clone has a handful of counts. This rearrangement joins TRBV6-6 to TRBJ2-1; no definite D call. The CDR3 is 13 residues long. V lost 7 bases and J 7 bases, leaving 14 bases between the germline ends. Germline CDR1 reads MNHNY; CDR2 reads SVGAGI (reference sequence). CDR3 coding DNA: TGTGCCAGCACAGGTCTCCCCGCGAATGAGCAGTTCTTC. Translated: CASTGLPANEQFF.

In this sample, this clone turned up once. The chain is built from TRBV19 and TRBJ2-2; D is possibly TRBD1 (5 bases). CDR1 and CDR2 (germline): LNHDA, SQIVND (reference sequence). The ends were cut back, 4 bases at V and 4 bases at J, with 10 bases in the middle. CDR3 length: 14 amino acids. DNA of the CDR3: TGTGCCAGTAGTAATCAGGGCGGCACCGGGGAGCTGTTTTTT. Its protein is CASSNQGGTGELFF.

This clone was counted a single time. V and J are TRBV19 and TRBJ2-4; D not certain. CDR3 size: 14 residues. V was shortened by 4 bases and J by 0 bases, with 7 bases between the two germline ends. CDR1 is LNHDA, CDR2 SQIVND, per germline (reference sequence). CDR3 loop: CASSSTLAKNIQYF. CDR3 nucleotide sequence: TGTGCCAGTAGTAGTACATTAGCCAAAAACATTCAGTACTTC.

This chain connects TRBV3-1 (or the pseudogene TRBV3-2) to TRBJ2-1; the match to TRBD2 covers 12 bases. V was pared by 3 bases and J by 8 bases, with 8 bases of the junction left unmatched. Germline values: CDR1 LGHDT, CDR2 YNNKEL (reference sequence). CDR3 size: 16 residues. DNA for the CDR3: TGTGCCAGCAGCCACGAGACTAGCGGGAGTTCAGATGAGCAGTTCTTC. Protein product: CASSHETSGSSDEQFF.

The chain is built from TRBV13 and TRBJ1-2, with 9 bases identical to TRBD1. This CDR3 spans 14 amino acids. V shed 5 bases, J shed 4 bases, and the junction held 5 bases outside the gene matches. CDR1 PRHDT and CDR2 FYEKMQ come from the germline V gene (reference sequence). DNA of the CDR3: TGTGCCAGCAGCCCGGGACAGGGCTTCTATGGCTACACCTTC. Its translation is CASSPGQGFYGYTF.

The chain carries TRBV28 and TRBJ2-1; tentatively, D is TRBD2 (6 bases). Per the germline V gene, CDR1 is MDHEN and CDR2 is SYDVKM. The CDR3 has 16 residues. Trimming took off 4 bases at V and 2 bases at J, with 15 bases between the two ends. The CDR3 here is CASSSPASETYNEQFF. The CDR3 nucleotides read TGTGCCAGCAGTTCCCCGGCTAGCGAAACCTACAATGAGCAGTTCTTC.

The chain carries TRBV5-1 and TRBJ2-2, with 9 bases lining up with TRBD2. CDR3 length: 16 residues. Germline V lookup: CDR1 SGHRS, CDR2 YFSETQ. V was clipped by 4 bases and J by 3 bases; unmatched bases: 7. The CDR3 reads CASSPSSGTYTGELFF. The DNA for the CDR3 is TGCGCCAGCAGCCCCTCTAGCGGGACTTACACCGGGGAGCTGTTTTTT.

This rearrangement joins TRBV5-1 to TRBJ2-5, with D perhaps TRBD2 (6 bases). This CDR3 contains 15 residues. Germline-derived CDR1 and CDR2 are SGHRS and YFSETQ. V was clipped by 0 bases and J by 7 bases, with 16 bases between them. For the CDR3, the DNA is TGCGCCAGCAGCTTGGCCTCTCAGGGAGGCGGGACCCAGTACTTC. It specifies CASSLASQGGGTQYF.